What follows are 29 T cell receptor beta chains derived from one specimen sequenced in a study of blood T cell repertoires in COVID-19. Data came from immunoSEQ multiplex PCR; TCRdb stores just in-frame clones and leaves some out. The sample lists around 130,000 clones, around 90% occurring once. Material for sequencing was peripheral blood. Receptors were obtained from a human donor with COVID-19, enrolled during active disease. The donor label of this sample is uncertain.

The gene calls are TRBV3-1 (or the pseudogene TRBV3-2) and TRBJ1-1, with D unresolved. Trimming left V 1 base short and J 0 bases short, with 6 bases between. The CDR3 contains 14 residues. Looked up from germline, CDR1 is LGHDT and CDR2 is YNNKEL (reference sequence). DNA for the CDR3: TGTGCCAGCAGCCAAGCCTCGGTGAACACTGAAGCTTTCTTT. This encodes CASSQASVNTEAFF.

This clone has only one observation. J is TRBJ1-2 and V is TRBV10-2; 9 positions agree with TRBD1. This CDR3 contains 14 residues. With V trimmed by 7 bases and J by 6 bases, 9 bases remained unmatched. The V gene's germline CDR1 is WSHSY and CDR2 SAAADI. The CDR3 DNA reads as TGCGCCAGCATGGGGACAGGGTCTTTCGATGGCTACACCTTC. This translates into CASMGTGSFDGYTF.

As DNA, the CDR3 is TGTGCCAGCAGTGGGGGACTAGCGGGGCTCGTTAGCACAGATACGCAGTATTTT. Its protein is CASSGGLAGLVSTDTQYF. The chain combines TRBV25-1 with TRBJ2-3; the match to TRBD2 covers 13 bases. V dropped 4 bases and J dropped 0; count of bases not matched to a gene: 7. Looked up from germline, CDR1 is MGHDK and CDR2 is SYGVNS. The CDR3 runs 18 residues.

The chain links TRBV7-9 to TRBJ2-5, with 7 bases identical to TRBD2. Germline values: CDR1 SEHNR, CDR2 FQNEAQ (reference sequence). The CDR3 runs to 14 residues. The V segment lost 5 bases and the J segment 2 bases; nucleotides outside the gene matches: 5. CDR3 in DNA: TGTGCCAGCAGCGCGACTAGCAGTCAAGAGACCCAGTACTTC. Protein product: CASSATSSQETQYF.

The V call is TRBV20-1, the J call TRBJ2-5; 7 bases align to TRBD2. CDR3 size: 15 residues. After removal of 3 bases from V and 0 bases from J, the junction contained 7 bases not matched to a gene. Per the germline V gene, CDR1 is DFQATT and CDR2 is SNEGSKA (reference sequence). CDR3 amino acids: CSASPGLQYQETQYF. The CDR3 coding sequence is TGCAGTGCTAGTCCGGGACTACAGTACCAAGAGACCCAGTACTTC.

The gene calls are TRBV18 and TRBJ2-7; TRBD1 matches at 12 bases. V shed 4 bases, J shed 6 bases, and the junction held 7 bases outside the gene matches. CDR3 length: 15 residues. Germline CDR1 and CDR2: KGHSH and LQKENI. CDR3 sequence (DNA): TGTGCCAGCTCACAGGCGGGACAGGGGGCGATCGAGCAGTACTTC. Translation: CASSQAGQGAIEQYF. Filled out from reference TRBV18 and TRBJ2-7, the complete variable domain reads NAGVMQNPRHLVRRRGQEARLRCSPMKGHSHVYWYRQLPEEGLKFMVYLQKENIIDESGMPKERFSAEFPKEGPSILRIQQVVRGDSAAYFCASSQAGQGAIEQYFGPGTRLTVT.

CDR3 coding DNA: TGTGCCAGCAGTTTCGACAGCGGGGGGCAGTTCTTC. Translating gives CASSFDSGGQFF. This chain uses TRBV12-3 or TRBV12-4 with TRBJ2-1; 8 nucleotides agree with TRBD2. The CDR3 loop spans 12 amino acids. With V trimmed by 3 bases and J by 12 bases, 4 bases remained unmatched.

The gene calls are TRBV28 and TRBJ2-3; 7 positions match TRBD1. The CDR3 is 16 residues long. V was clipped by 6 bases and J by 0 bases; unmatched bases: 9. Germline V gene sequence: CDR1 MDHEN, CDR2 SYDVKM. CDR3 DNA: TGTGCCAGCAGGAAATACCGGGACAGAAGCACAGATACGCAGTATTTT. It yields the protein CASRKYRDRSTDTQYF.

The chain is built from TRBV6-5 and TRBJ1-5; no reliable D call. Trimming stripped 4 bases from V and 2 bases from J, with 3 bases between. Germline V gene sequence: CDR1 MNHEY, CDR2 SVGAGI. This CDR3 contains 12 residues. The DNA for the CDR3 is TGTGCCAGCAGTTCGGGCAATCAGCCCCAGCATTTT. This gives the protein CASSSGNQPQHF.

CDR3 DNA sequence: TGCGCCAGCAGCCAGGGACAGAACACAGATACGCAGTATTTT. Translating gives CASSQGQNTDTQYF. J is TRBJ2-3 and V is TRBV4-1; 7 bases match TRBD1. V lost 3 bases to trimming and J lost 2 bases; unmatched junction nucleotides: 2. The CDR3 runs 14 residues. The germline CDR1 and CDR2 sequences are MGHRA and YSYEKL.

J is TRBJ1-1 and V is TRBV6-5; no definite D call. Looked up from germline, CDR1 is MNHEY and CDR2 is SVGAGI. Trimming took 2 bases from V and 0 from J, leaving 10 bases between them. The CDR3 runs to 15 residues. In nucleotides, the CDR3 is TGTGCCAGCAGTTACGGCAGGCACATGAACACTGAAGCTTTCTTT. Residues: CASSYGRHMNTEAFF.

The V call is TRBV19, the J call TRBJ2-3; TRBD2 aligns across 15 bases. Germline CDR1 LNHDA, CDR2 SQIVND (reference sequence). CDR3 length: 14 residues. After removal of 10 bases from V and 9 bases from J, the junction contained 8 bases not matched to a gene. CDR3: CATKGLAGGLTQYF. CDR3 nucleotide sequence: TGTGCCACCAAGGGACTAGCGGGGGGCTTGACGCAGTATTTT.

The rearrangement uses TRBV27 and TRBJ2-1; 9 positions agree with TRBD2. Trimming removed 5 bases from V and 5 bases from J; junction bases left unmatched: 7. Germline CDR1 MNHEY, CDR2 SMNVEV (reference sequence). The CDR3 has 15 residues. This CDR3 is CASSLPGLANNEQFF. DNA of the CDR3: TGTGCCAGCAGTCTACCGGGACTAGCAAACAATGAGCAGTTCTTC.

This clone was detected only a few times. CDR3 residues: CASSFGGGPDNEQFF. The CDR3 coding sequence is TGTGCCAGCAGCTTTGGCGGGGGGCCAGACAATGAGCAGTTCTTC. The V gene is TRBV13, the J gene TRBJ2-1; 8 nucleotides agree with TRBD2. This CDR3 is built from 15 residues. Trimming took 3 bases from V and 5 from J; bases not matched to a gene: 6. Germline values: CDR1 PRHDT, CDR2 FYEKMQ (reference sequence).

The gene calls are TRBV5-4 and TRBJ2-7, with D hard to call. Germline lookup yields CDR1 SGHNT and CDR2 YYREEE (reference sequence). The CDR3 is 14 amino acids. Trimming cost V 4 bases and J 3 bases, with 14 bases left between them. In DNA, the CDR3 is TGTGCCAGCAGCGCCTCGGTGCGAGGCTACGAGCAGTACTTC. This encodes CASSASVRGYEQYF. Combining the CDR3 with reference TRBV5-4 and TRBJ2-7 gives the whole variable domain ETGVTQSPTHLIKTRGQQVTLRCSSQSGHNTVSWYQQALGQGPQFIFQYYREEENGRGNFPPRFSGLQFPNYSSELNVNALELDDSALYLCASSASVRGYEQYFGPGTRLTVT.

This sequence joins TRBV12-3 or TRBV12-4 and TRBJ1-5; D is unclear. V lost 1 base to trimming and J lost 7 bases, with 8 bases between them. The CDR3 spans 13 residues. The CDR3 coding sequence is TGTGCCAGCAGTTTAGGGAGGATCCAGCCCCAGCATTTT. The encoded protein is CASSLGRIQPQHF.

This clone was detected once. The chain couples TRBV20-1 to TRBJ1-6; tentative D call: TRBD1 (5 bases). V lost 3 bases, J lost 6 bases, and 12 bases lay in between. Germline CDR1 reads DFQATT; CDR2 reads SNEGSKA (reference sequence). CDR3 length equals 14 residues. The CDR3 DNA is TGCAGTGCTAGTCAGGGAAGGGGTAATTCACCCCTCCACTTT. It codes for CSASQGRGNSPLHF.

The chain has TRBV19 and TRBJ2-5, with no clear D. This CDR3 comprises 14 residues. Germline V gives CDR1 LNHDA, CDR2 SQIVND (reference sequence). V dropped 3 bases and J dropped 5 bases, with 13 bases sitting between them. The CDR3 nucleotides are TGTGCCAGTAGTATTTCGGGTCCCGTCGAGACCCAGTACTTC. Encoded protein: CASSISGPVETQYF. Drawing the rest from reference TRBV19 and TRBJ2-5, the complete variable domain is DGGITQSPKYLFRKEGQNVTLSCEQNLNHDAMYWYRQDPGQGLRLIYYSQIVNDFQKGDIAEGYSVSREKKESFPLTVTSAQKNPTAFYLCASSISGPVETQYFGPGTRLLVL.

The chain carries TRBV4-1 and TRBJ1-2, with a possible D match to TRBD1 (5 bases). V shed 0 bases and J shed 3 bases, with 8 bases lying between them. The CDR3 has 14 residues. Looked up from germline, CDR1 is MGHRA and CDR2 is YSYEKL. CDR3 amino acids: CASSQEPGDYGYTF. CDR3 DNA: TGCGCCAGCAGCCAAGAACCGGGGGACTATGGCTACACCTTC.

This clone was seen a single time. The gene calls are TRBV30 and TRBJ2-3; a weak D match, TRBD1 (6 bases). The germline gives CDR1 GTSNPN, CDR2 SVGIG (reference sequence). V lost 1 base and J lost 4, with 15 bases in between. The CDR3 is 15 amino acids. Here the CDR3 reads CAWSGRVEGADTQYF. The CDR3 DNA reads TGTGCCTGGAGTGGCAGGGTAGAGGGGGCAGATACGCAGTATTTT.

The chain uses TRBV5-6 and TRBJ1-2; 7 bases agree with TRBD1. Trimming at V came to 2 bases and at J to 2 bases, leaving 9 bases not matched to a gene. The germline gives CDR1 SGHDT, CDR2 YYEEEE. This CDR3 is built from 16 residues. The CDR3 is CASSLGWRGGNYGYTF. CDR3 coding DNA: TGTGCCAGCAGCTTAGGGTGGAGAGGGGGCAACTATGGCTACACCTTC. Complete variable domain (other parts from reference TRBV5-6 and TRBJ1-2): DAGVTQSPTHLIKTRGQQVTLRCSPKSGHDTVSWYQQALGQGPQFIFQYYEEEERQRGNFPDRFSGHQFPNYSSELNVNALLLGDSALYLCASSLGWRGGNYGYTFGSGTRLTVV.

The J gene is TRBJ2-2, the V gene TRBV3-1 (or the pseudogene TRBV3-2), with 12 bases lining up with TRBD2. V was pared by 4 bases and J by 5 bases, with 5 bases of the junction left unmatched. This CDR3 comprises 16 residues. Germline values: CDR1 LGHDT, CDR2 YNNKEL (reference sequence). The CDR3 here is CASSRRLAGDTGELFF. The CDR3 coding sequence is TGTGCCAGCAGCCGCCGACTAGCGGGGGATACCGGGGAGCTGTTTTTT.

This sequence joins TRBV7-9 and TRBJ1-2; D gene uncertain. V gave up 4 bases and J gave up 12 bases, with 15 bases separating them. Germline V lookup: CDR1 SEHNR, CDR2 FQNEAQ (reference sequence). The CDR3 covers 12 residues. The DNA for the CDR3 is TGTGCCAGCAGCTGGAGAGGCAGCCCTGACACCTTC. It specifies CASSWRGSPDTF.

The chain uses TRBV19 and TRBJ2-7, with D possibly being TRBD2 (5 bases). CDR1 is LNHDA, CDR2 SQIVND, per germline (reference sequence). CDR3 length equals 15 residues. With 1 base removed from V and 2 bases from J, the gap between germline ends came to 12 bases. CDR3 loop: CASSIARLPTYEQYF. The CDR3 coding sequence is TGTGCCAGTAGTATAGCTCGACTACCCACCTACGAGCAGTACTTC. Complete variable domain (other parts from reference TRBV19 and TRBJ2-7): DGGITQSPKYLFRKEGQNVTLSCEQNLNHDAMYWYRQDPGQGLRLIYYSQIVNDFQKGDIAEGYSVSREKKESFPLTVTSAQKNPTAFYLCASSIARLPTYEQYFGPGTRLTVT.

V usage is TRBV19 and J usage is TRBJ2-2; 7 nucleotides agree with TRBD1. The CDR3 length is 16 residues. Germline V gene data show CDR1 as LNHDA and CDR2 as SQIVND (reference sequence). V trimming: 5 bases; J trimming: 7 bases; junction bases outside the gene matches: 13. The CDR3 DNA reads TGTGCCAGTAGTTCGAGGGGTTACAGGGGTAGCGGGGAGCTGTTTTTT. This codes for CASSSRGYRGSGELFF.

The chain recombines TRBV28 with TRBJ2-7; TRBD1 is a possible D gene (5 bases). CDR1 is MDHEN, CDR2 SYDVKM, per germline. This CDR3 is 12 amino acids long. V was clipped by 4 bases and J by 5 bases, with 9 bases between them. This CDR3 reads CASSSQTDEQYF. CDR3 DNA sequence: TGTGCCAGCAGTTCCCAGACAGACGAGCAGTACTTC.

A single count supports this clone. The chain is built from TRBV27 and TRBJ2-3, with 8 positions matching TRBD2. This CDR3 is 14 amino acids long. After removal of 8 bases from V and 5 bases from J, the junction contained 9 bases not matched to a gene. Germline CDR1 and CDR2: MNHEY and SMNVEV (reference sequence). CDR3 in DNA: TGTGCCAGCCGCTTAGCGGGGTCAGGAGATACGCAGTATTTT. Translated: CASRLAGSGDTQYF.

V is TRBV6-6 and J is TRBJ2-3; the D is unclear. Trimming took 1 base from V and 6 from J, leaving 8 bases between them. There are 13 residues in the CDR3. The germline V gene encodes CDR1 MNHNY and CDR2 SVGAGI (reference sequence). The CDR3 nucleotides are TGTGCCAGCAGTTACTTGCCAGTGGATACGCAGTATTTT. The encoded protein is CASSYLPVDTQYF.

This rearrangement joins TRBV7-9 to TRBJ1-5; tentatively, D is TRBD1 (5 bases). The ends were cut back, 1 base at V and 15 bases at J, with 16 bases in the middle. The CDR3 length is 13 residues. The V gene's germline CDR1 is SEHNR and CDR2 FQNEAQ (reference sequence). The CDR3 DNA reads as TGTGCCAGCAGCTTAGAACCAGACAGCGCCTGGCATTTT. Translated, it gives CASSLEPDSAWHF.